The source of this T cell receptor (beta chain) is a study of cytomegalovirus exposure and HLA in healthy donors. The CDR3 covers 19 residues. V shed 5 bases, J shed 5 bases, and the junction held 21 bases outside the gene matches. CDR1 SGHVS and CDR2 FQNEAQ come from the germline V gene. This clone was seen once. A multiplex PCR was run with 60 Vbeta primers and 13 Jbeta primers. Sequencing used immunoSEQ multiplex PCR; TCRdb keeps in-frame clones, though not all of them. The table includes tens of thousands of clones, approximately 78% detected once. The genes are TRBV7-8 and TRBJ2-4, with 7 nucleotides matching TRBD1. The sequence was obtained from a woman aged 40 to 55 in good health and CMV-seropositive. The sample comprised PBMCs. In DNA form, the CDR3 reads TGTGCCAGCAGCCTGAACCAACCCGGACAGGTTGGATGGGAAAACATTCAGTACTTC. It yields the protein CASSLNQPGQVGWENIQYF.